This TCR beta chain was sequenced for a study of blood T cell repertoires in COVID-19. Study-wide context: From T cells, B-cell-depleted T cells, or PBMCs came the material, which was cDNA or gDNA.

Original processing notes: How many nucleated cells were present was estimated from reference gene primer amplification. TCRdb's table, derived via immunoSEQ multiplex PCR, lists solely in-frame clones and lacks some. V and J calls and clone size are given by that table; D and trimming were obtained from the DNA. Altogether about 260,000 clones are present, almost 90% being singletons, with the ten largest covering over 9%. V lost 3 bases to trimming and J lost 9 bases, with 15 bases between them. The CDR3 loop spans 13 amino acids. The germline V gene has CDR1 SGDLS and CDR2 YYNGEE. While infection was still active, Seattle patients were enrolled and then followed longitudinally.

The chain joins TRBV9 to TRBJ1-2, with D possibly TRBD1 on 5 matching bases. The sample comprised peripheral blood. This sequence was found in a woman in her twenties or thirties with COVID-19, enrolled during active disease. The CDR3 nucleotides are TGTGCCAGCAGCGAGGGCCTCAGGGAAAGCTACACCTTC. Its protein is CASSEGLRESYTF.